Given below is one T cell receptor (beta chain) in context. Antigen specificity is unknown. Germline V gene data show CDR1 as SGHDN and CDR2 as FVKESK. The CDR3 has 15 residues. V was trimmed by 6 bases and J by 3 bases, leaving 17 bases between them. The data were taken from a study of cytomegalovirus exposure and HLA in healthy donors. Study results and limitations: Earlier analysis yielded a pattern in which most TCR beta V segments were productive about 87% or about 30% of the time.

PCR was performed using 60 Vbeta and 13 Jbeta primers. Data came from immunoSEQ multiplex PCR; TCRdb stores just in-frame clones and leaves some out. The sample lists about 150,000 clones; roughly 82% were seen once. The chain has TRBV14 and TRBJ1-2, with D possibly matching TRBD1 (5 bases). Sequencing input: PBMCs. The clonotype originates from a woman in her forties or fifties in good health and CMV-seropositive. CDR3 DNA sequence: TGTGCCAGCAGTCCTATCAGGGTGAAGGACTATGGCTACACCTTC. The encoded protein is CASSPIRVKDYGYTF.